The subject of this entry is one TCR beta chain. The antigen is not known. The sample is drawn from a study of T cell responses to AZD1222 COVID-19 vaccine. Here immunoSEQ multiplex PCR was the method, and the copy in TCRdb shows in-frame clones only, minus some. This table has 150,000 to 200,000 clones, more than 75% appearing once. General study points: The peak T cell response came first, and repertoires were sampled only after it. Seropositivity was recorded at baseline in only a handful of AZD1222 recipients.

This CDR3 has 16 residues. Germline V CDR1 and CDR2: MDHEN, SYDVKM. With 4 bases clipped from V and 7 bases from J, the junction kept 10 bases outside the gene matches. The gene calls are TRBV28 and TRBJ2-4, with 10 bases matching TRBD1. The receptor was isolated from an adult who received the AZD1222 COVID-19 vaccine. This material consisted of peripheral blood, taken 28 days after the second AZD1222 dose. The CDR3 protein is CASSSGDRGRRNIQYF. The DNA for the CDR3 is TGTGCCAGCAGTTCCGGGGACAGGGGCCGGAGGAACATTCAGTACTTC.